This T cell receptor beta chain was identified during a study of blood T cell repertoires in COVID-19. Study-level background: Sites in the United States, Italy and Spain provided acute and convalescent COVID-19 samples. The analysed material was cDNA or gDNA that came from T cells, B-cell-depleted T cells, or PBMCs.

Original processing notes: How many nucleated cells were present was estimated from reference gene primer amplification. The repertoire was sequenced with immunoSEQ multiplex PCR; TCRdb's copy has only in-frame clones and lacks some. That table furnishes V, J and clone size, whereas the DNA furnished D and trimming. This table has 29,000 or so clones, 80% to 90% appearing once. The CDR3 covers 15 residues. V lost 3 bases and J lost 2; bases outside the gene matches: 6. The germline gives CDR1 KGHSH, CDR2 LQKENI. The chain carries TRBV18 and TRBJ2-7; the match to TRBD1 covers 8 bases. The sample comprised peripheral blood. This clonotype originated in a human donor in a cohort sampled during active COVID-19. This CDR3 reads CASSPDRQGTYEQYF. In DNA form, the CDR3 reads TGTGCCAGCTCACCTGATAGACAGGGGACCTACGAGCAGTACTTC.